Following are 6 T cell receptor delta chains from one sample sequenced in a study of gamma-delta T cells after stem cell transplantation. TCRdb redid clone calling on the RT-PCR reads using CATT. This sample yields around 1,600 delta-chain clones, of which under 6% are seen a single time; less than 60% belongs to the top ten. What was sequenced was gamma-delta T cells. Receptor source: a human donor. It is not recorded whose cells these are; they may come from a transplant donor.

This clone has just a few counts. This chain connects TRDV2 to TRDJ1; D is perhaps TRDD3 (5 bases). The J gene was missing in TCRdb and was found by matching the end of the DNA to germline. CDR1 is GEAIGNYY and CDR2 is EKD in the germline V gene. The CDR3 extends over 16 amino acids. The V end was cut by 3 bases, the J end by 4 bases, with 20 bases between. The CDR3 sequence is CACDGLVDWVGDKLIF. DNA of the CDR3: TGTGCCTGTGACGGACTGGTGGATTGGGTCGGCGATAAACTCATCTTT.

A word on this clone: This sequence is one base from a far larger clone and is likely a read error. The chain combines TRDV2 with TRDJ1; TRDD3 agrees at 13 bases. The germline gives CDR1 GEAIGNYY, CDR2 EKD. The CDR3 runs to 19 residues. As DNA, the CDR3 is TGTGCCCGTGACACCCTACTGGGGGATACGCCCATAGACACCGATAAACTCATCTTT. Translating gives CARDTLLGDTPIDTDKLIF.

This clone was observed a few times. A single base is all that separates this from a far larger clone, so a read error is likely. Other DNA sequences in this specimen translate into the identical CDR3. This sequence joins TRDV2 and TRDJ1; 10 positions match TRDD3. Looked up from germline, CDR1 is GEAIGNYY and CDR2 is EKD. The CDR3 consists of 17 residues. The CDR3 reads CACDTVGGYADTDKLIF. CDR3 DNA: TGTGCCTGTGACACTGTCGGGGGATACGCGGACACCGATAAACTTATCTTT.

This clone was recorded a few times. A much more abundant neighbour one base away suggests this may be a read error. V and J are TRDV2 and TRDJ1, with 13 nucleotides matching TRDD3. Per germline, CDR1 GEAIGNYY and CDR2 EKD. There are 17 residues in the CDR3. J was trimmed by 3 bases and V by 5 bases; bases with no gene match: 11. Here the CDR3 DNA reads TGTGCCTGTGGCCCCGTACTGGGGGATACGGGTCCCGATAAACTCATCTTT. Its protein product is CACGPVLGDTGPDKLIF.

The DNA of the CDR3 is TGTGCCTGTGACACCGGGGGACTGGGGGATACATCCCCTAAATCTTCCTGGTACACCCGACAGATGTTTTTC. As protein: CACDTGGLGDTSPKSSWYTRQMFF. No call was made for the V gene; the J gene is TRDJ3; TRDD3, the table's D call, lacks a check against the DNA. This CDR3 spans 24 amino acids.

The rearrangement links TRDV2 to TRDJ1; 7 bases are shared with TRDD3. The J gene, absent from TCRdb, was called here by matching the DNA to germline. The length of the CDR3 is 18 residues. Germline V gene data show CDR1 as GEAIGNYY and CDR2 as EKD. J gave up 1 base and V 2 bases, and 15 bases lay outside the gene matches. CDR3 sequence: CACDRRDTSLHSTDKLIF. CDR3 sequence (DNA): TGTGCCTGTGACAGAAGGGATACTTCACTGCACTCCACCGATAAACTCATCTTT.